The 29 T cell receptor beta chains given below trace back to one sample, sequenced in a study of glioma-infiltrating T cells. Amplification of TCR alpha and beta CDR3 regions from RNA used iRepertoire nested multiplex PCR. TCRdb redid the calling of the multiplex PCR reads with MiXCR, one entry per CDR3 protein. The sample holds fewer than 200,000 distinct CDR3 sequences; 32% are singletons and the top ten take 20% to 25%. Specimen: glioma tissue, nonneoplastic brain tissue, or PBMCs (not recorded which). Source of these receptors: a human donor with low-grade glioma or glioblastoma, undergoing nonglioma brain surgery, or in good health (not recorded which).

This clonotype was seen at least ten times. Here the CDR3 DNA reads TGCGCCAGCAGCACCCTAGCGGGAGGCTACAATGAGCAGTTCTTC. Translation: CASSTLAGGYNEQFF. The chain couples TRBV5-1 to TRBJ2-1, with TRBD2 matching over 11 bases. The CDR3 extends over 15 amino acids. The V segment lost 4 bases and the J segment 3 bases; nucleotides outside the gene matches: 3. In germline, CDR1 is SGHRS, CDR2 YFSETQ.

This clonotype was seen at least ten times. The chain employs TRBV6-1 and TRBJ1-1, with 11 bases matching TRBD1. Germline loops: CDR1 MNHNS, CDR2 SASEGT. V lost 5 bases, J lost 3 bases, and 2 bases stayed unmatched. There are 14 residues in the CDR3. CDR3 nucleotide sequence: TGTGCCAGCAGTAGGGACAGGGGGGACACTGAAGCTTTCTTT. Protein: CASSRDRGDTEAFF.

This clonotype was seen ten or more times. The chain is built from TRBV4-3 and TRBJ1-2; D gene unclear. This CDR3 has 15 amino acids. Looked up from germline, CDR1 is LGHNA and CDR2 is YSLEER. V gave up 1 base and J gave up 4 bases, with 13 bases separating them. In DNA form, the CDR3 reads TGCGCCAGCAGCCAAGGCCTCACAAGTTCCTATGGCTACACCTTC. As protein: CASSQGLTSSYGYTF.

The rearrangement joins TRBV24-1 to TRBJ2-4; 7 bases match TRBD2. There are 15 residues in the CDR3. V was pared by 6 bases and J by 5 bases, with 9 bases of the junction left unmatched. CDR1 and CDR2 from the germline V gene are KGHDR and SFDVKD. The CDR3 is CATSSGAYAENIQYF. In DNA form, the CDR3 reads TGTGCCACCAGTAGCGGGGCCTATGCCGAAAACATTCAGTACTTC.

This clonotype was observed many times. The V gene is TRBV19, the J gene TRBJ1-2; D is unresolved. CDR1 is LNHDA and CDR2 is SQIVND in the germline V gene (reference sequence). This CDR3 has 13 amino acids. V dropped 5 bases and J dropped 3 bases, with 10 bases sitting between them. CDR3: CASSREAHYGYTF. The CDR3 bases are TGTGCCAGTAGTCGGGAGGCCCACTATGGCTACACCTTC. The full variable domain, its missing parts supplied by reference TRBV19 and TRBJ1-2, is DGGITQSPKYLFRKEGQNVTLSCEQNLNHDAMYWYRQDPGQGLRLIYYSQIVNDFQKGDIAEGYSVSREKKESFPLTVTSAQKNPTAFYLCASSREAHYGYTFGSGTRLTVV.

This clonotype appeared once. A much larger clone differs by one base, so this may be a read error. V gene TRBV7-2 combines with J gene TRBJ2-1; D remains ambiguous. Trimming pared 11 bases from V and 8 bases from J, leaving 22 bases between. CDR1 is SGHTA, CDR2 FQGNSA, per germline. The CDR3 has 14 residues. The CDR3 DNA follows: TGTGCCTGCTTGTGGGCAGTGTCCCCAGATGAGCAGTTCTTC. Translation: CACLWAVSPDEQFF. The whole variable domain, remainder taken from reference TRBV7-2 and TRBJ2-1, is GAGVSQSPSNKVTEKGKDVELRCDPISGHTALYWYRQSLGQGLEFLIYFQGNSAPDKSGLPSDRFSAERTGGSVSTLTIQRTQQEDSAVYLCACLWAVSPDEQFFGPGTRLTVL.

The CDR3 loop reads CASSGQGRDEQFF. CDR3 bases: TGTGCCAGCTCGGGACAGGGGAGGGATGAGCAGTTCTTC. This rearrangement joins TRBV6-2 or TRBV6-3 to TRBJ2-1, with TRBD1 matching over 10 bases. CDR1 is MNHEY and CDR2 is SVGEGT in the germline V gene. The V and J ends lost 8 bases and 8 bases, in that order; junction bases with no gene match: 6. The CDR3 runs to 13 residues.

Comment on this clonotype: At one of its ends the junction is not consistent with the germline gene, which may arise from a read error. This chain connects TRBV6-5 to TRBJ2-3; D may be TRBD1 (5 bases). Germline loops: CDR1 MNHEY, CDR2 SVGAGI. The CDR3 has 14 amino acids. DNA of the CDR3: TGTGCCAGCGGTTCTTCCTTTGTCACAGGTACGCAGTATTTT. Protein sequence: CASGSSFVTGTQYF.

This clonotype was detected ten times or more. The chain carries TRBV20-1 and TRBJ2-3, with D unclear. Per the germline V gene, CDR1 is DFQATT and CDR2 is SNEGSKA (reference sequence). The V end was cut by 4 bases, the J end by 4 bases, with 6 bases between. The CDR3 is 11 amino acids. This CDR3 is CSAIIADTQYF. The CDR3 DNA is TGCAGTGCTATAATAGCAGATACGCAGTATTTT.

There are many counts of this clonotype. The rearrangement links TRBV10-3 to TRBJ1-2, with TRBD1 matching 8 bases. Per the germline V gene, CDR1 is ENHRY and CDR2 is SYGVKD. This CDR3 comprises 14 residues. Trimming cost V 10 bases and J 2 bases; bases outside gene matches: 9. In DNA form, the CDR3 reads TGTGCCACAAGACCGGGACAGGCGAACTATGGCTACACCTTC. It translates to CATRPGQANYGYTF.

About this clonotype: Since no conserved phenylalanine or tryptophan closes the CDR3, a read error is the likely cause. This chain's CDR3 is CASSMVGGHYGYTL. The CDR3 nucleotides are TGTGCCAGCAGTATGGTTGGGGGACACTATGGCTACACCTTA. This rearrangement joins TRBV6-5 to TRBJ1-2; maybe TRBD1 (5 bases). V was pared by 5 bases and J by 3 bases, with 13 bases between. Germline CDR1 MNHEY, CDR2 SVGAGI. CDR3 length equals 14 residues.

On this clonotype: A much larger clone lies one base from this, so it may be a read error. The rearrangement links TRBV29-1 to TRBJ2-7; TRBD1 agrees at 7 bases. V shed 8 bases and J 2 bases; nucleotides not matched to a gene: 9. There are 13 residues in the CDR3. Per the germline V gene, CDR1 is SQVTM and CDR2 is ANQGSEA. For the CDR3, the DNA is TGCAGCCTTGCCCAGGGACAGCCCTACGAGCAGTACTTC. Amino acids: CSLAQGQPYEQYF.

Many counts were recorded for this clonotype. The chain joins TRBV6-1 to TRBJ2-3; 8 positions match TRBD2. The CDR3 has 15 amino acids. The junction had 7 bases not matched to a gene; V was cut back by 4 bases and J by 4 bases. Looked up from germline, CDR1 is MNHNS and CDR2 is SASEGT. CDR3 sequence: CASSGGSGIADTQYF. CDR3 bases: TGTGCCAGCAGTGGCGGTAGCGGGATCGCAGATACGCAGTATTTT.

This clonotype was recorded at least ten times. A much more abundant neighbour one base away suggests this may be a read error. The CDR3 sequence is CASNSSMGAHYEQYF. Here the CDR3 DNA reads TGTGCCAGCAACTCATCCATGGGAGCCCATTACGAGCAGTACTTC. The chain links TRBV7-8 to TRBJ2-7, with D perhaps matching TRBD2 (5 bases). V was trimmed by 7 bases and J by 4 bases, leaving 20 bases between them. This CDR3 contains 15 residues. Germline lookup yields CDR1 SGHVS and CDR2 FQNEAQ. Full variable domain (rest looked up from reference TRBV7-8 and TRBJ2-7): GAGVSQSPRYKVAKRGQDVALRCDPISGHVSLFWYQQALGQGPEFLTYFQNEAQLDKSGLPSDRFFAERPEGSVSTLKIQRTQQEDSAVYLCASNSSMGAHYEQYFGPGTRLTVT.

The chain has TRBV2 and TRBJ1-2; D is unclear. Trimming took off 9 bases at V and 3 bases at J, with 14 bases between the two ends. This CDR3 region has 13 residues. Germline V gives CDR1 SNHLY, CDR2 FYNNEI. The CDR3 reads CARVSEVDYGYTF. The CDR3 coding sequence is TGTGCCAGGGTCTCGGAGGTTGACTATGGCTACACCTTC. Full variable domain (outside the CDR3, taken from reference TRBV2 and TRBJ1-2): EPEVTQTPSHQVTQMGQEVILRCVPISNHLYFYWYRQILGQKVEFLVSFYNNEISEKSEIFDDQFSVERPDGSNFTLKIRSTKLEDSAMYFCARVSEVDYGYTFGSGTRLTVV.

Concerning this clonotype itself: A much larger clonotype is one base distant, so this may be a read error. The rearrangement uses TRBV2 and TRBJ1-5; unclear D gene. Germline V gives CDR1 SNHLY, CDR2 FYNNEI. This CDR3 region has 15 residues. CDR3 DNA: TGCGCCAGCAGACAAGATCTGGGAAAGAGTCAGCCCCAGCATTTT. Residues: CASRQDLGKSQPQHF.

This clonotype has just one count. A read error may explain this, as a much larger clone is one base away. The chain is built from TRBV3-1 and TRBJ1-2; D is undetermined. Trimming removed 3 bases from V and 4 bases from J, with 12 bases in between. The CDR3 has 14 residues. The germline gives CDR1 LGHDT, CDR2 YNNKEL (reference sequence). The CDR3 nucleotides read TGTGCCAGCAGCCATCGAAGCGACCCCTATGGCTACACCTTC. This translates into CASSHRSDPYGYTF.

This clonotype has ten or more counts. This chain uses TRBV20-1 with TRBJ2-1, with TRBD2 matching 9 bases. Germline V lookup: CDR1 DFQATT, CDR2 SNEGSKA (reference sequence). Trimming removed 1 base from V and 7 bases from J; junction bases left unmatched: 8. CDR3 size: 15 residues. The CDR3 is CSARVISGSGNEQFF. Written as DNA, the CDR3 is TGCAGTGCTAGAGTTATTAGCGGGAGCGGGAATGAGCAGTTCTTC.

This clonotype was seen at least ten times. The chain is built from TRBV7-3 and TRBJ2-5; 8 bases map to TRBD2. The CDR3 is 13 amino acids. Germline CDR1 SGHTA, CDR2 FQGTGA. Trimming at V came to 2 bases and at J to 4 bases, leaving 0 bases not matched to a gene. Here the CDR3 reads CASSLRGGETQYF. The CDR3 nucleotides read TGTGCCAGCAGCTTACGGGGGGGAGAGACCCAGTACTTC. The full variable domain, in which reference TRBV7-3 and TRBJ2-5 provide the parts outside the CDR3, is GAGVSQTPSNKVTEKGKYVELRCDPISGHTALYWYRQSLGQGPEFLIYFQGTGAADDSGLPNDRFFAVRPEGSVSTLKIQRTERGDSAVYLCASSLRGGETQYFGPGTRLLVL.

This clonotype was detected only once. This may arise from a read error, as a much more abundant clone is one base away. CDR3 sequence: CASSQDRREVNTEAFF. CDR3 bases: TGTGCCAGCAGCCAAGATCGAAGGGAAGTAAACACTGAAGCTTTCTTT. The chain has TRBV3-1 and TRBJ1-1; D is ambiguous. The ends were cut back, 0 bases at V and 2 bases at J, with 13 bases in the middle. This CDR3 region has 16 residues. Germline lookup yields CDR1 LGHDT and CDR2 YNNKEL (reference sequence).

This clonotype was observed many times. This chain links TRBV20-1 with TRBJ1-6, with D maybe TRBD1 (6 bases). CDR1 and CDR2 (germline): DFQATT, SNEGSKA (reference sequence). V was pared by 1 base and J by 0 bases, with 10 bases between. The CDR3 length is 16 residues. The DNA for the CDR3 is TGCAGTGCTAGAGGACCACAGGGCTCCTATAATTCACCCCTCCACTTT. Its protein is CSARGPQGSYNSPLHF.

About this clonotype itself: As the CDR3 is not closed by the conserved phenylalanine or tryptophan, this likely results from a read error. The chain employs TRBV6-5 and TRBJ2-3, with D perhaps matching TRBD1 (5 bases). The length of the CDR3 is 16 residues. CDR1 MNHEY and CDR2 SVGAGI come from the germline V gene. Trimming took 6 bases from V and 5 from J, leaving 21 bases between them. The CDR3 sequence: CASSMDMGHAGDTQYL. The CDR3 region has the DNA TGTGCCAGCAGCATGGACATGGGGCATGCAGGAGATACGCAGTATCTT.

This chain connects TRBV7-2 to TRBJ2-5; 8 positions match TRBD1. CDR1 is SGHTA and CDR2 is FQGNSA in the germline V gene. This CDR3 contains 14 residues. CDR3 in amino acids: CARSRDRGQETQYF. Here the CDR3 DNA reads TGTGCTAGAAGCCGCGACAGGGGCCAAGAGACCCAGTACTTC.

The V and J genes are TRBV27 and TRBJ1-5; no clear D. The CDR3 runs 13 residues. Trimming pared 6 bases from V and 6 bases from J, leaving 12 bases between. Germline V CDR1 and CDR2: MNHEY, SMNVEV (reference sequence). This CDR3 is CASSLFGPQPQHF. In DNA, the CDR3 is TGTGCCAGCAGCTTGTTTGGACCTCAGCCCCAGCATTTT.

The rearrangement links TRBV9 to TRBJ2-5; 9 bases align to TRBD2. The J segment lost 5 bases and the V segment lost 3 bases, leaving 5 bases of the junction unmatched. In germline, CDR1 is SGDLS, CDR2 YYNGEE. The CDR3 is 14 residues long. The CDR3 protein is CASSEASGEETQYF. CDR3 sequence (DNA): TGTGCCAGCAGCGAGGCTAGCGGGGAGGAGACCCAGTACTTC.

This clonotype occurred many times. The rearrangement joins TRBV2 to TRBJ2-7, with 13 bases identical to TRBD2. Per the germline V gene, CDR1 is SNHLY and CDR2 is FYNNEI. CDR3 length: 15 amino acids. V dropped 5 bases and J dropped 4; count of bases not matched to a gene: 5. Written as DNA, the CDR3 is TGTGCCAGCAGTCCTACTAGCGGGAGGGAATACGAGCAGTACTTC. The encoded protein is CASSPTSGREYEQYF.

As for this clonotype: At one end the junction does not follow the germline gene, possibly because of a read error. The chain recombines TRBV5-5 with TRBJ1-1; 9 nucleotides match TRBD1. Germline CDR1 and CDR2: SGHKS and YYEKEE (reference sequence). The length of the CDR3 is 14 residues. The CDR3 coding sequence is TGTGCCAGCAGCCCCGCGGACAGGGGCACTGAAGCTCTCTTT. Translating gives CASSPADRGTEALF.

This clonotype was recorded only once. The CDR3 nucleotides are TGTGCCAGCAGTCCTTCGACGGTCTATGGCTACACCTTC. Amino acids: CASSPSTVYGYTF. This chain joins TRBV6-1 and TRBJ1-2; D is unclear. The CDR3 has 13 residues. Trimming stripped 5 bases from V and 4 bases from J, with 11 bases between. Germline-derived CDR1 and CDR2 are MNHNS and SASEGT.

The J gene is TRBJ2-5, the V gene TRBV20-1; 8 bases map to TRBD1. The junction had 5 bases not matched to a gene; V was cut back by 1 base and J by 7 bases. This CDR3 comprises 13 residues. Per the germline V gene, CDR1 is DFQATT and CDR2 is SNEGSKA (reference sequence). The CDR3 nucleotides are TGCAGTGCTAGAGGACAGGGGATGGGGACCCAGTACTTC. It yields the protein CSARGQGMGTQYF.